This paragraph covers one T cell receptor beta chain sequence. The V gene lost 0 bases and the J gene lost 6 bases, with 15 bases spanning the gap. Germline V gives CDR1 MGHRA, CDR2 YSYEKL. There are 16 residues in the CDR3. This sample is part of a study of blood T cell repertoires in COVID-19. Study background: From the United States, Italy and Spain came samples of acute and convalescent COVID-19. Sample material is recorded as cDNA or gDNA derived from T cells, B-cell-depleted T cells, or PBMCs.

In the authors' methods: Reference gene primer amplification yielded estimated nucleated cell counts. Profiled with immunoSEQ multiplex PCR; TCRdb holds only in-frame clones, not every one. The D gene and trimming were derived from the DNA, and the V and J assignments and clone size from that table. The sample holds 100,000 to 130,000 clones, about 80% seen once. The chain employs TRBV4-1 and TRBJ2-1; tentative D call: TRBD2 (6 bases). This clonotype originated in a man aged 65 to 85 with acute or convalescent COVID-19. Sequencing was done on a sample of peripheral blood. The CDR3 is CASSQEIIAVSNEQFF. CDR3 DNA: TGCGCCAGCAGCCAAGAGATAATAGCGGTATCCAATGAGCAGTTCTTC.